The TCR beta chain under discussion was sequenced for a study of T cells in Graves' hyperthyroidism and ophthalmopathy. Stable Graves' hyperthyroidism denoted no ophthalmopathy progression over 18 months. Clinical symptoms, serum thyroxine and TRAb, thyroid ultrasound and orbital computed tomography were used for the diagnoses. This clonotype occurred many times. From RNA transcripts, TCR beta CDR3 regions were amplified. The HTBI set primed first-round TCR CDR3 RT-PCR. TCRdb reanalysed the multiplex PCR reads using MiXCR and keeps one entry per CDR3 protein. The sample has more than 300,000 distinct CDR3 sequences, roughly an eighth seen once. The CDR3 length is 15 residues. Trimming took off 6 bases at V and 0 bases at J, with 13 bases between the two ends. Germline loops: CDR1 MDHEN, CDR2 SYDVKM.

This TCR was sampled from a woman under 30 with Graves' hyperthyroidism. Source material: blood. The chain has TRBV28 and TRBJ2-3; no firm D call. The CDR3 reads CASRQRAPSTDTQYF. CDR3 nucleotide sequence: TGTGCCAGCAGGCAAAGGGCGCCTAGCACAGATACGCAGTATTTT.